This note documents a single T cell receptor (beta chain) sequence. The germline V gene encodes CDR1 SEHNR and CDR2 FQNEAQ (reference sequence). The CDR3 runs to 13 residues. Trimming stripped 5 bases from V and 3 bases from J, with 8 bases between. This entry comes from a study of blood T cell repertoires in COVID-19. Across the study: COVID-19 samples collected from the United States, Italy and Spain covered acute and convalescent phases. PBMCs, B-cell-depleted T cells, or T cells were the source of the cDNA or gDNA that made up the material.

Recovered status applied to Cohort 3 donors who had two consecutive negative PCRs. It also applied to those with clearance or with symptom resolution. Authors' methods: Amplifying reference gene primers gave estimates of nucleated cell counts. The data were produced by immunoSEQ multiplex PCR, yet TCRdb's version contains in-frame clones alone and is incomplete. The DNA was the basis for D and trimming; V, J and clone size are from that table. The sample records around 190,000 clones, 80% to 90% being singletons. What was sequenced was PBMCs or T cells enriched from blood (not recorded which). The receptor's source is a man between 35 and 55 years old who had recovered from COVID-19. The chain couples TRBV7-9 to TRBJ1-5; possibly TRBD1 for D (5 bases). The CDR3 sequence: CASSPTDNQPQHF. The CDR3 region has the DNA TGTGCCAGCAGCCCGACAGACAATCAGCCCCAGCATTTT.